This note documents a single TCR beta chain sequence. Its specificity is not known. Samples came from healthy bone marrow donors. This entry belongs to a study of cytomegalovirus exposure and HLA in healthy donors. Whole-study findings and limits: Highly shared sequence variants in one cluster were likely a sequencing artifact. In a later analysis, V- and J-gene trimming of beta chains associated with a DCLRE1C missense variant, replicated independently. A previous analysis found most TCR beta V segments productive roughly 87% or roughly 30% of the time.

Primers included in the PCR were 60 Vbeta and 13 Jbeta primers. The table came from immunoSEQ multiplex PCR; TCRdb's copy has only in-frame clones and leaves some out. This sample has around 190,000 clones; roughly 87% occur once, and the top ten carry less than 1.3%. The germline V gene encodes CDR1 MNHNS and CDR2 SASEGT. This CDR3 spans 11 amino acids. Trimming pared 8 bases from V and 4 bases from J, leaving 6 bases between. Material: PBMCs. This sequence originates from a boy aged 2-15 years in good health and CMV-seronegative. The genes are TRBV6-1 and TRBJ1-3; D unclear. CDR3 loop: CASAAGNTIYF. Here the CDR3 DNA reads TGTGCCAGCGCGGCAGGAAACACCATATATTTT.